These T cell receptor beta chains were read from a single sample in a study of T cell responses to AZD1222 COVID-19 vaccine. Sequencing was performed with immunoSEQ multiplex PCR; in TCRdb, only in-frame clones are kept and a portion is missing. This sample has fewer than 150,000 clones; over 75% occur once, and the top ten carry roughly 3.6%. This sample comprised peripheral blood, obtained on day 0 of AZD1222 vaccination. The receptors here all came from an adult in good health. CDR3s include the opening cysteine and the closing phenylalanine or tryptophan. The D gene is left open where the match is weak. The size entry is marked missing in some rows and otherwise reads once, few, many or a size class.

D gene	V gene	clone size	J gene	CDR3 DNA	CDR3 protein
TRBD2	TRBV30	NA	TRBJ2-7	TGTGCCTGGAGCAGGGATAGCGGGGGGGACGAGCAGTACTTC	CAWSRDSGGDEQYF
TRBD1	TRBV4-2	few	TRBJ2-5	TGTGCCAGCAGCCAGGGACAGAGTTATTACCAAGAGACCCAGTACTTC	CASSQGQSYYQETQYF
NA	TRBV7-2	NA	TRBJ1-1	TGTGCCAGCAGCCCTACAGGGAACACTGAAGCTTTCTTT	CASSPTGNTEAFF
TRBD1	TRBV19	NA	TRBJ2-7	TGTGCCAGTAGTATTAGGGGGCTCGGCTACGAGCAGTACTTC	CASSIRGLGYEQYF
NA	TRBV2	NA	TRBJ1-2	TGTGCCAGCAAGATCCAGGGGAGCGACTATGGCTACACCTTC	CASKIQGSDYGYTF
NA	TRBV6-6	NA	TRBJ1-1	TGTGCCAGCAGTTACTCGAACGGGAACACTGAAGCTTTCTTT	CASSYSNGNTEAFF
NA	TRBV7-2	NA	TRBJ1-2	TGTGCCAGCAGCTCAGGGGTAGGAGGTAACTATGGCTACACCTTC	CASSSGVGGNYGYTF
NA	TRBV3-1/TRBV3-2	NA	TRBJ1-6	TGTGCCAGCAGCCAAGTAGTTCCACCCCTCCACTTT	CASSQVVPPLHF
NA	TRBV13	once	TRBJ1-2	TGTGCCAGCAGCGCCGGGACACCTCGCCTAAGGGACTATGGCTACACCTTC	CASSAGTPRLRDYGYTF
NA	TRBV19	NA	TRBJ2-7	TGTGCCAGTAGCGGGACTTCCGGGCGGATCGGGCAGTACTTC	CASSGTSGRIGQYF
NA	TRBV29-1	NA	TRBJ2-7	TGCAGCGTTGAAGTGGGGGTCCCCTACGAGCAGTACTTC	CSVEVGVPYEQYF
TRBD1	TRBV6-5	NA	TRBJ1-2	TGTGCCAGCAGTTACCTCAGACAGGGAGGCTACACCTTC	CASSYLRQGGYTF
NA	TRBV10-3	NA	TRBJ2-7	TGTGCCATCAGTGATGTCAGCGGAGCCTACGAGCAGTACTTC	CAISDVSGAYEQYF
NA	TRBV9	NA	TRBJ2-2	TGTGCCAGCAGCGCCCGAGGAATGGGGGAGAACACCGGGGAGCTGTTTTTT	CASSARGMGENTGELFF
NA	TRBV9	NA	TRBJ1-6	TGTGCCAGCAGCGTTTCACAAAGGGGGTCACCCCTCCACTTT	CASSVSQRGSPLHF
NA	TRBV6-5	NA	TRBJ1-6	TGTGCCAGCAGTTACTCGGGGGGGCCGAATTCACCCCTCCACTTT	CASSYSGGPNSPLHF
TRBD2	TRBV2	NA	TRBJ2-7	TGTGCCAGCAGGTCCGGGACTAGCGGGGGGGCCTTCTACGAGCAGTACTTC	CASRSGTSGGAFYEQYF
NA	TRBV6-2/TRBV6-3	once	TRBJ1-1	TGTGCCAGCAGTTCAGGAGGGGGGAACACTGAAGCTTTCTTT	CASSSGGGNTEAFF
NA	TRBV7-8	NA	TRBJ1-2	TGTGCCAGCAGCCGGGACCGCCTGACGTCTAACTATGGCTACACCTTC	CASSRDRLTSNYGYTF
TRBD1	TRBV11-3	NA	TRBJ2-7	TGTGCCAGCAGCACGCACCGGGACAGGGCCTACGAGCAGTACTTC	CASSTHRDRAYEQYF
NA	TRBV25-1	NA	TRBJ1-2	TGTGCCAGCAGTGAATCTGGGGTGGCCTATGGCTACACCTTC	CASSESGVAYGYTF
NA	TRBV2	NA	TRBJ1-6	TGTGCCAGCAGTCGAGCGGGGAATTCACCCCTCCACTTT	CASSRAGNSPLHF
NA	TRBV12-3/TRBV12-4	NA	TRBJ2-5	TGTGCCAGCAGTCCCGCGGAGACCCAGTACTTC	CASSPAETQYF
TRBD2	TRBV19	NA	TRBJ2-3	TGTGCCAGTAGTATCACGGGACTAGAGACAGATACGCAGTATTTT	CASSITGLETDTQYF
NA	TRBV9	NA	TRBJ1-2	TGTGCCAGCAGCGTTGGCAGGCTGAACTATGGCTACACCTTC	CASSVGRLNYGYTF
NA	TRBV7-8	NA	TRBJ1-3	TGTGCCAGCAGCCGCTCAGGCTCTGGAAACACCATATATTTT	CASSRSGSGNTIYF
TRBD1	TRBV15	NA	TRBJ2-1	TGTGCCACCAGCAGAGCCGGGACAGGGGTGACGTTTAGGCGGTTCTTC	CATSRAGTGVTFRRFF
TRBD2	TRBV11-2	NA	TRBJ2-4	TGTGCCAGCAGCTTAGGTAGCGGGAGTCGAAACATTCAGTACTTC	CASSLGSGSRNIQYF
NA	TRBV19	NA	TRBJ1-1	TGTGCCAGTAGTAACCAGGGTTCCAACACTGAAGCTTTCTTT	CASSNQGSNTEAFF
NA	TRBV9	NA	TRBJ2-1	TGTGCCAGCAGTCCTGGGGCCCTTCCGGACAATGAGCAGTTCTTC	CASSPGALPDNEQFF
TRBD1	TRBV27	NA	TRBJ1-3	TGTGCCAGCAAATCGACAGGGGGCGCCTCTGGAAACACCATATATTTT	CASKSTGGASGNTIYF
NA	TRBV7-2	NA	TRBJ1-2	TGTGCCAGCAGCATTGGAGGGGAGTATGGCTACACCTTC	CASSIGGEYGYTF
TRBD1	TRBV24-1	NA	TRBJ2-3	TGTGCCACCAGTGCCGGACAGGGGGCCACAGATACGCAGTATTTT	CATSAGQGATDTQYF
NA	TRBV12-3/TRBV12-4	NA	TRBJ2-1	TGTGCCAGCAGCCGGGGCGGATTCGCCGAGCAGTTCTTC	CASSRGGFAEQFF
NA	TRBV27	NA	TRBJ2-1	TGTGCCAGCAGTTTAGAGAGCTCCTACAATGAGCAGTTCTTC	CASSLESSYNEQFF
TRBD1	TRBV6-5	NA	TRBJ2-1	TGTGCCAGCAGTTACCTGGGGACAGGAGACAATGAGCAGTTCTTC	CASSYLGTGDNEQFF
TRBD2	TRBV7-2	NA	TRBJ2-2	TGTGCCAGCAGCGCGCTAGCGGGAACCGGGGAGCTGTTTTTT	CASSALAGTGELFF
TRBD1	TRBV30	NA	TRBJ2-1	TGTGCCACAGGGGACAATGAGCAGTTCTTC	CATGDNEQFF
NA	TRBV1	NA	TRBJ2-7	TGCACCAGCAGCCCCTACTACGACGACAGGGCCTACTACGAGCAGTACTTC	CTSSPYYDDRAYYEQYF
TRBD1	TRBV19	NA	TRBJ2-5	TGTGCCAGTAGTCCTCCCGGACAGGGGGCTAGGGAGACCCAGTACTTC	CASSPPGQGARETQYF
NA	TRBV23-1	NA	TRBJ2-7	TGCGCCAGCAGTCAACAGGGGTACAGTTACGAGCAGTACTTC	CASSQQGYSYEQYF
NA	TRBV12-3/TRBV12-4	NA	TRBJ2-1	TGTGCCAGCAGTTTTTCGAGTGAGCAGTTCTTC	CASSFSSEQFF
NA	TRBV6-6	few	TRBJ2-7	TGTGCCAGCAGGTCGGGGAGCTCCTACGAGCAGTACTTC	CASRSGSSYEQYF
NA	TRBV7-6	NA	TRBJ2-3	TGTGCCAGCAGCCTGGAACCACAGAGGGGAGATACGCAGTATTTT	CASSLEPQRGDTQYF
NA	TRBV10-3	NA	TRBJ1-1	TGTGCCATCGTCCAGGGGATGAACACTGAAGCTTTCTTT	CAIVQGMNTEAFF
NA	TRBV19	NA	TRBJ1-2	TGTGCCAGTACCAGGATGGTCCTACGCATAGCTAACTATGGCTACACCTTC	CASTRMVLRIANYGYTF
TRBD1	TRBV9	NA	TRBJ1-1	TGTGCCAGCACCCCATCCTCCAGGGGGGCCTCTGAAGCTTTCTTT	CASTPSSRGASEAFF
NA	TRBV5-1	NA	TRBJ2-2	TGCGCCAGCAGCTTGGCCTCCGGGAACACCGGGGAGCTGTTTTTT	CASSLASGNTGELFF
NA	TRBV7-9	NA	TRBJ2-3	TGTGCCAGCAGCTTAGGTCTGAGCGGGAGCACAGATACGCAGTATTTT	CASSLGLSGSTDTQYF
NA	TRBV2	NA	TRBJ2-3	TGTGCCAGCAGTGTAAGGCAGACCACAGATACGCAGTATTTT	CASSVRQTTDTQYF
NA	TRBV18	NA	TRBJ1-1	TGTGCCAGCTCACCATACAGGGAAACTGAAGCTTTCTTT	CASSPYRETEAFF
NA	TRBV5-1	NA	TRBJ1-2	TGCGCCAGCAGCGGGACCGGGCCCCCGGCGGGCTACACCTTC	CASSGTGPPAGYTF
NA	TRBV19	few	TRBJ1-2	TGTGCCAGTACCTACGACAGAGCCTATGGCTACACCTTC	CASTYDRAYGYTF